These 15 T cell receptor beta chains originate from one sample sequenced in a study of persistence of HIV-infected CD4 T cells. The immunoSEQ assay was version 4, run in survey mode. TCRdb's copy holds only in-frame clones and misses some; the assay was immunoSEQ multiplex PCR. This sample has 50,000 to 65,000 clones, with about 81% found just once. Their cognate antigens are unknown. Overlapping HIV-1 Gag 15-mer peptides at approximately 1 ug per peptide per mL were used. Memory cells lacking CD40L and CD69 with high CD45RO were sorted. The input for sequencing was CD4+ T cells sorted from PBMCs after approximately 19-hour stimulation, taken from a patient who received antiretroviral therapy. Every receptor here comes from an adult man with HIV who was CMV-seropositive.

The CDR3 coding sequence is TGTGCCAGTAGCCTAGAAGTGTCTGGGGCCAACGTCCTGACTTTC. Amino acid sequence: CASSLEVSGANVLTF. The genes are TRBV19 and TRBJ2-6; no firm D call. The CDR3 has 15 amino acids. V was cut by 6 bases and J by 1 base, with 10 bases left in between. Germline values: CDR1 LNHDA, CDR2 SQIVND (reference sequence).

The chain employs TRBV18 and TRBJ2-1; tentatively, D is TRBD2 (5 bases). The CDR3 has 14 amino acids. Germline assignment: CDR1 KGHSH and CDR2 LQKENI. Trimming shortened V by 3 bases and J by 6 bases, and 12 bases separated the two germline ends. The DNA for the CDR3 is TGTGCCAGCTCACCGGGCAAAGAGGGCAATGAGCAGTTCTTC. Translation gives CASSPGKEGNEQFF.

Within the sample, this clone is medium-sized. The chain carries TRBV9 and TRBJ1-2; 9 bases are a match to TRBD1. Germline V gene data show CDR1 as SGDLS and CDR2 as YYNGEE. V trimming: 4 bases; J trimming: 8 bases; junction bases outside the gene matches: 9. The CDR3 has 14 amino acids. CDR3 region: CASSRRGTGLGYTF. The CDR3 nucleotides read TGTGCCAGCAGCCGACGGGGGACAGGGTTAGGCTACACCTTC.

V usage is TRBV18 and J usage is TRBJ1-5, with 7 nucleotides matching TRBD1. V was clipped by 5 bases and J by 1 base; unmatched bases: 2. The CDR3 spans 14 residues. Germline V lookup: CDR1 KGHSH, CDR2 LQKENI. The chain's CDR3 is CASSAQGSNQPQHF. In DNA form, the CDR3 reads TGTGCCAGCTCAGCACAGGGGAGCAATCAGCCCCAGCATTTT.

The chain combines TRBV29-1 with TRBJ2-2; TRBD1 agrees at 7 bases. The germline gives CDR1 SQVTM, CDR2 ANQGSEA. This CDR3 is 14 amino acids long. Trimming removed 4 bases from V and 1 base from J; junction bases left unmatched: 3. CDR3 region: CSVGDRQNTGELFF. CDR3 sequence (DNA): TGCAGCGTTGGGGACAGACAGAACACCGGGGAGCTGTTTTTT.

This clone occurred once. The CDR3 protein is CASSEPGPNSRLFF. The CDR3 DNA reads TGTGCCAGCAGTGAACCCGGACCAAACTCGAGGCTGTTTTTT. This sequence joins TRBV6-1 and TRBJ1-4, with D hard to call. The germline gives CDR1 MNHNS, CDR2 SASEGT. Trimming removed 2 bases from V and 14 bases from J, with 18 bases in between. There are 14 residues in the CDR3.

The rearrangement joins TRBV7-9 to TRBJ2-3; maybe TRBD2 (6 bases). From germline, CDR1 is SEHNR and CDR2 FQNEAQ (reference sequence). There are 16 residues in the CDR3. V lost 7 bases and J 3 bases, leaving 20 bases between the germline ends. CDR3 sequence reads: CASTEQLAVGTDTQYF. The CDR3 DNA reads TGTGCCAGCACCGAACAACTAGCAGTTGGAACAGATACGCAGTATTTT.

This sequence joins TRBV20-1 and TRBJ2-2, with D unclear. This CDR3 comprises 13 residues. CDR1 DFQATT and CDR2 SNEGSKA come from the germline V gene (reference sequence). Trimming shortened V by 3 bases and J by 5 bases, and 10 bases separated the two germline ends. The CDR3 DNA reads TGCAGTGCTAGTCTCTCGGGTACCGGGGAGCTGTTTTTT. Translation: CSASLSGTGELFF.

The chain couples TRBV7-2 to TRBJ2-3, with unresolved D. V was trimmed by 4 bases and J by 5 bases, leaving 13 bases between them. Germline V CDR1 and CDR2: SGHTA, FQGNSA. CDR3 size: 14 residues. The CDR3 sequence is CASSSRQNRDTQYF. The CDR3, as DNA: TGTGCCAGCAGCTCAAGACAAAACAGAGATACGCAGTATTTT.

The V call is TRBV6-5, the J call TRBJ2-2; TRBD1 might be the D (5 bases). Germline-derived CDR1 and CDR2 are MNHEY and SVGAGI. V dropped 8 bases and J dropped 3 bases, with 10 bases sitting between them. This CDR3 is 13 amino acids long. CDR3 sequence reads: CASRTLHTGELFF. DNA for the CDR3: TGTGCCAGCCGGACACTCCACACCGGGGAGCTGTTTTTT.

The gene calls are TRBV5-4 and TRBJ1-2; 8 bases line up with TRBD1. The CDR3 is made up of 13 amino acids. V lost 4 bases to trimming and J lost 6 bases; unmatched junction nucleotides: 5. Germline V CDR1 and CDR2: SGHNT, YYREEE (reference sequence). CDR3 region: CASSAGQVDGYTF. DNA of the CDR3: TGTGCCAGCAGCGCGGGACAGGTCGATGGCTACACCTTC.

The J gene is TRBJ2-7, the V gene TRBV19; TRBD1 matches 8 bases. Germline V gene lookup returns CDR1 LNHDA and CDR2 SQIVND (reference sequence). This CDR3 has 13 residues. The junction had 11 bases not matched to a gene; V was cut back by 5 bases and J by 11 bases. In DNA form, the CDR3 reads TGTGCCAGTAGTCCCAATCCTAACAGGGGGAAGTACTTC. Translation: CASSPNPNRGKYF.

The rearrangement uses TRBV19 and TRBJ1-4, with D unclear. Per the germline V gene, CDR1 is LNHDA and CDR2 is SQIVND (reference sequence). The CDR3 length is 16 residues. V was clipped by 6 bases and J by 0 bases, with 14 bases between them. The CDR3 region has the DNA TGTGCCAGTAGGTTAATCAACGGTGCAACTAATGAAAAACTGTTTTTT. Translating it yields CASRLINGATNEKLFF.

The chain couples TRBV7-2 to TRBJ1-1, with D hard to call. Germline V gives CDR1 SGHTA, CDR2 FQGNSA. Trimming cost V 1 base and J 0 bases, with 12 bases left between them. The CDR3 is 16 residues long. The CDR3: CASSLGQTSMNTEAFF. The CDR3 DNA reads TGTGCCAGCAGCTTAGGGCAGACCTCTATGAACACTGAAGCTTTCTTT.

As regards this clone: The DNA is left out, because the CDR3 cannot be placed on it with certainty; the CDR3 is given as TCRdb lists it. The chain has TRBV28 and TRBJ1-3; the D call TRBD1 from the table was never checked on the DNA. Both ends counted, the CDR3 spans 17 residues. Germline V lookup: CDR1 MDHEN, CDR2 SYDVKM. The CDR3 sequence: CASSTSGQGTSGNTIYF.